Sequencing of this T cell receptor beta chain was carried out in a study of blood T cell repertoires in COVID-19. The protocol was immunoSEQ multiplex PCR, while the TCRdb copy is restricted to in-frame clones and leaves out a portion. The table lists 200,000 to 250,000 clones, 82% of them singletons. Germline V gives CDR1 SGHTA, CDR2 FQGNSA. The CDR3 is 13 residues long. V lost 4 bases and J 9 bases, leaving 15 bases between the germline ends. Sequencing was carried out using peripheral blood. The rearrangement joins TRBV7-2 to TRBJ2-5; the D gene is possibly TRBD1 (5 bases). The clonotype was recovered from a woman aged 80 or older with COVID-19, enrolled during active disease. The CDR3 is CASSSQGPTAQYF. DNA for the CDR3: TGTGCCAGCAGCTCCCAGGGCCCTACCGCCCAGTACTTC.